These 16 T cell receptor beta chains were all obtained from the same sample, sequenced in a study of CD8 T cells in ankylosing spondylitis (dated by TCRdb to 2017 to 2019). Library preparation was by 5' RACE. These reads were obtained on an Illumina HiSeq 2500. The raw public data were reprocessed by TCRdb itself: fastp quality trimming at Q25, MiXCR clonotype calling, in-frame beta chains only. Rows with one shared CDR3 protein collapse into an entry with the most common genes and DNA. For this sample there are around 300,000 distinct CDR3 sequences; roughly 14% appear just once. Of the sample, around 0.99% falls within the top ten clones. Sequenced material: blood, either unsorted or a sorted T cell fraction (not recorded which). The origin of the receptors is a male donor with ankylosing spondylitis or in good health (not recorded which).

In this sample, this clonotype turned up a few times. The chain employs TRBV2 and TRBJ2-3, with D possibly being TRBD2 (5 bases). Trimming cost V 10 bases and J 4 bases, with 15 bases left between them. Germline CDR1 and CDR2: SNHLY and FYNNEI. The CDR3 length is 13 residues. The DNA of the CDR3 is TGTGCCACTCACCGCGACGGGGCAGATACGCAGTATTTT. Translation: CATHRDGADTQYF.

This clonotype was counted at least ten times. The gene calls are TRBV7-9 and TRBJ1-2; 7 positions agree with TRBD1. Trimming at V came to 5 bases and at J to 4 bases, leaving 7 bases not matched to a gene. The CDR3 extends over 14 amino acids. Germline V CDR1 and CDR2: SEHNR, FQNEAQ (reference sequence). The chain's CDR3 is CASSAHDRVYGYTF. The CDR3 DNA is TGTGCCAGCAGCGCACATGACAGGGTCTATGGCTACACCTTC.

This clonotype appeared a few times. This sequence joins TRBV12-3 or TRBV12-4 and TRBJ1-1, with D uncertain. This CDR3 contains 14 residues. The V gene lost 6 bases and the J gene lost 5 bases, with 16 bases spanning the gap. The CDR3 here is CASSSRDVWTEAFF. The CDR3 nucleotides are TGTGCCAGCAGCTCTAGGGATGTTTGGACTGAAGCTTTCTTT.

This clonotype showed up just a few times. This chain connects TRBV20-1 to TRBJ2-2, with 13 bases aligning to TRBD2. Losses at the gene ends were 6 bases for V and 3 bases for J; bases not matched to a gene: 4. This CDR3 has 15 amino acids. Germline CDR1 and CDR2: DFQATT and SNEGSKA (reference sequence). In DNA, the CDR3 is TGCAGTGCCCCCGGACTAGCGGGAGACACCGGGGAGCTGTTTTTT. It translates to CSAPGLAGDTGELFF.

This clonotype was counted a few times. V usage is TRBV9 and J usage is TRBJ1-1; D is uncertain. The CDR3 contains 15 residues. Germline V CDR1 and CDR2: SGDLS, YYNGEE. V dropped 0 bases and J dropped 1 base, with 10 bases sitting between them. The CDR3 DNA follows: TGTGCCAGCAGCGTAGTAGTAAGGCCGAACACTGAAGCTTTCTTT. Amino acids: CASSVVVRPNTEAFF.

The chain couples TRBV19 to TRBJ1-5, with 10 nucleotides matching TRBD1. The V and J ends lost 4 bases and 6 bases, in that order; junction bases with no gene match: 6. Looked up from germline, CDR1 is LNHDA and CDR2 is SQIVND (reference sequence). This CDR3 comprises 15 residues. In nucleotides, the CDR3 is TGTGCCAGTAGTACATCAGGGACAGGGGTTCAGCCCCAGCATTTT. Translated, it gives CASSTSGTGVQPQHF.

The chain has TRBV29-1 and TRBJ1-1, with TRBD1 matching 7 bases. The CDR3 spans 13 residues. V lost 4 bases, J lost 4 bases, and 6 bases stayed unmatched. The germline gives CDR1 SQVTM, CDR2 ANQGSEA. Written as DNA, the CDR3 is TGCAGCGTTGGAGGGGGCAGAGGCACTGAAGCTTTCTTT. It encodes CSVGGGRGTEAFF.

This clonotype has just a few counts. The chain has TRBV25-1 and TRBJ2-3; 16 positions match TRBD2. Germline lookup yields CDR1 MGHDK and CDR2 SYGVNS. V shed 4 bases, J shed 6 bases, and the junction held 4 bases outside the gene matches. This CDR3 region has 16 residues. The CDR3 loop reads CASSGGTSGGVDTQYF. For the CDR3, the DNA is TGTGCCAGCAGTGGAGGGACTAGCGGGGGGGTCGATACGCAGTATTTT. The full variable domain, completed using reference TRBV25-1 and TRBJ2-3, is EADIYQTPRYLVIGTGKKITLECSQTMGHDKMYWYQQDPGMELHLIHYSYGVNSTEKGDLSSESTVSRIRTEHFPLTLESARPSHTSQYLCASSGGTSGGVDTQYFGPGTRLTVL.

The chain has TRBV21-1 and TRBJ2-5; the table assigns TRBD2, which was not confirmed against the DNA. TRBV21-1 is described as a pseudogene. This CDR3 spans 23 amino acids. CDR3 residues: CASSNGGVREGRSQWTAQETQYF. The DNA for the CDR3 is TGTGCCAGCAGCAACGGAGGGGTAAGGGAAGGCCGCTCCCAATGGACTGCACAAGAGACCCAGTACTTC.

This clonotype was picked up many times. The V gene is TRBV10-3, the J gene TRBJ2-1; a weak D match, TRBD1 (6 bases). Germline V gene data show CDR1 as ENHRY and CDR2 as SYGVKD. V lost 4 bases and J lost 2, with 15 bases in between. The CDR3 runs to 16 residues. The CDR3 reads CAISGTDELPYNEQFF. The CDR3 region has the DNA TGTGCCATCAGTGGGACAGACGAATTACCCTACAATGAGCAGTTCTTC.

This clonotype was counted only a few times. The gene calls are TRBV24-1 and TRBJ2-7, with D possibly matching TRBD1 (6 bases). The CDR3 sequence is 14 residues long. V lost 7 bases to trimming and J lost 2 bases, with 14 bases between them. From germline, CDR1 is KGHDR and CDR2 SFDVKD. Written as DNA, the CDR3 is TGTGCCACCAGCCCAGGGCAGGGGACCTACGAGCAGTACTTC. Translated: CATSPGQGTYEQYF.

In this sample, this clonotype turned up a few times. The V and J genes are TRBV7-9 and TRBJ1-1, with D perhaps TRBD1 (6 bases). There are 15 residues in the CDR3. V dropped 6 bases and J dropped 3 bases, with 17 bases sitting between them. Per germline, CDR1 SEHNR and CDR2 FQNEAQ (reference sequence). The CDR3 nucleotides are TGTGCCAGCAGGCCCAACACAGGGATTCACACTGAAGCTTTCTTT. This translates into CASRPNTGIHTEAFF.

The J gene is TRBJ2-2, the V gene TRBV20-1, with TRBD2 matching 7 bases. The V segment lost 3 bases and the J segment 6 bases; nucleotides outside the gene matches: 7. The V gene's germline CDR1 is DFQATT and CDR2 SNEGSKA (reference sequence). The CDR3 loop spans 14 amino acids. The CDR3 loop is CSARMASGAGELFF. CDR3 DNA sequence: TGCAGTGCTAGGATGGCTAGCGGAGCCGGGGAGCTGTTTTTT.

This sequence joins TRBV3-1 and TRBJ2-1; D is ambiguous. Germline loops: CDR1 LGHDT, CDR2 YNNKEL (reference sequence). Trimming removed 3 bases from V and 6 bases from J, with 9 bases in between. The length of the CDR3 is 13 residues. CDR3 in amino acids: CASSHGRTNEQFF. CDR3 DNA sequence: TGTGCCAGCAGCCACGGACGGACCAATGAGCAGTTCTTC.

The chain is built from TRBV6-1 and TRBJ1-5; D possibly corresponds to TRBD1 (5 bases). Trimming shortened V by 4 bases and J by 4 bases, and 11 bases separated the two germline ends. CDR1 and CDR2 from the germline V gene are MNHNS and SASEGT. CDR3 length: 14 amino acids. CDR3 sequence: CASSGRQNNQPQHF. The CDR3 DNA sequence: TGTGCCAGCAGTGGGCGACAGAATAATCAGCCCCAGCATTTT.

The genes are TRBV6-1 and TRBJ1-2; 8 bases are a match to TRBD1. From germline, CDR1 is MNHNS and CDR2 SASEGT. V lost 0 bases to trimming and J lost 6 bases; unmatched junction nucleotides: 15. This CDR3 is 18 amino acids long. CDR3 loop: CASSEAAPGWTGLDGYTF. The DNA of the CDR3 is TGTGCCAGCAGTGAAGCCGCCCCCGGGTGGACAGGGCTGGATGGCTACACCTTC.